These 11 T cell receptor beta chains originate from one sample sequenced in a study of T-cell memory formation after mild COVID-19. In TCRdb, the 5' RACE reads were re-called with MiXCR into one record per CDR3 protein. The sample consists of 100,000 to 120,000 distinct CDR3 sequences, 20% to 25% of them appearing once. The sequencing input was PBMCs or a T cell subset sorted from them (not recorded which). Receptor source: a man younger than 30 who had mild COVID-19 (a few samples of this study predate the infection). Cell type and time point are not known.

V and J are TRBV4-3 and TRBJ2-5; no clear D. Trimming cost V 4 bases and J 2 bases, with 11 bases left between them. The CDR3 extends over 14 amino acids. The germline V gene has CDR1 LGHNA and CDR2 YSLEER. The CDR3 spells CASSRDRRQETQYF. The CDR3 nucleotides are TGCGCCAGCAGCCGGGATCGACGTCAAGAGACCCAGTACTTC.

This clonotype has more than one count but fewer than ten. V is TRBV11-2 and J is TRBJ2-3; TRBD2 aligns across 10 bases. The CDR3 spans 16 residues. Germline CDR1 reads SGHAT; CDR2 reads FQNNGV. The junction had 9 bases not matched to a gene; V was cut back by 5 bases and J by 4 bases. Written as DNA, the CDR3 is TGTGCCAGCAGCCCGAGCGGGGGGGCGATGGCAGATACGCAGTATTTT. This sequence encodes CASSPSGGAMADTQYF. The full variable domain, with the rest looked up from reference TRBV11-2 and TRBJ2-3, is EAGVAQSPRYKIIEKRQSVAFWCNPISGHATLYWYQQILGQGPKLLIQFQNNGVVDDSQLPKDRFSAERLKGVDSTLKIQPAKLEDSAVYLCASSPSGGAMADTQYFGPGTRLTVL.

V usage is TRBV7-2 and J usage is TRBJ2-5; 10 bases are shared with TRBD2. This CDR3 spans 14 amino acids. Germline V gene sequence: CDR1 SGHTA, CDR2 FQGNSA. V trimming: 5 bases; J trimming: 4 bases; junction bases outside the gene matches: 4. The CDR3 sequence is CASSILAGGETQYF. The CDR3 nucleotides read TGTGCCAGCAGCATATTAGCGGGGGGAGAGACCCAGTACTTC.

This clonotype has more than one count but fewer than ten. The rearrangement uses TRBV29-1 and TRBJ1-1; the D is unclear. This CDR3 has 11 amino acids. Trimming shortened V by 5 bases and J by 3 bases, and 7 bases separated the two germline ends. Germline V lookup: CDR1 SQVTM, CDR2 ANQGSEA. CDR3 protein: CSVWRDTEAFF. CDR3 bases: TGCAGCGTTTGGAGGGACACTGAAGCTTTCTTT.

The DNA of the CDR3 is TGCAGCGTTGACAGGGTAGACAATCAGCCCCAGCATTTT. Translating gives CSVDRVDNQPQHF. The rearrangement links TRBV29-1 to TRBJ1-5; possible D gene TRBD1, 5 bases. Germline values: CDR1 SQVTM, CDR2 ANQGSEA. The length of the CDR3 is 13 residues. The germline V and J ends were trimmed by 3 bases and 3 bases, with 9 bases remaining between them. The full variable domain, its missing parts supplied by reference TRBV29-1 and TRBJ1-5, is SAVISQKPSRDICQRGTSLTIQCQVDSQVTMMFWYRQQPGQSLTLIATANQGSEATYESGFVIDKFPISRPNLTFSTLTVSNMSPEDSSIYLCSVDRVDNQPQHFGDGTRLSIL.

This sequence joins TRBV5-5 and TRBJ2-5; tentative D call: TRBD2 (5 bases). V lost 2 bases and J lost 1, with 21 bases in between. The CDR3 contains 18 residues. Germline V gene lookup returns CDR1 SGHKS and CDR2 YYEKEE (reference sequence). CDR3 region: CASSFGDGRNMGQETQYF. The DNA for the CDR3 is TGTGCCAGCAGCTTCGGGGATGGAAGAAACATGGGCCAAGAGACCCAGTACTTC.

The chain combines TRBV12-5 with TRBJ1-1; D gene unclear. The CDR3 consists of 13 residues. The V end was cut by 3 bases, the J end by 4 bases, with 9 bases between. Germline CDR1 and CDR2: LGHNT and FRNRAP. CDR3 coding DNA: TGTGCTAGTGGTTTCGCAGGAAGCACTGAAGCTTTCTTT. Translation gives CASGFAGSTEAFF.

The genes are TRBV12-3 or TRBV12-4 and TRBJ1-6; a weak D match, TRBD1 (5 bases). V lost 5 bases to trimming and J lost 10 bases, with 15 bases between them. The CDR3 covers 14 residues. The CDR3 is CASSGTAGYSPLHF. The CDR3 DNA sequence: TGTGCCAGCAGTGGGACGGCGGGCTACTCACCCCTCCACTTT.

The CDR3 here is CSASRDREYEQYV. The CDR3 coding sequence is TGCAGTGCTAGCCGGGACAGGGAGTACGAGCAGTACGTC. The chain couples TRBV20-1 to TRBJ2-7; 9 bases align to TRBD1. This CDR3 has 13 residues. J lost 4 bases, V lost 3 bases, and 4 bases had no gene match. From germline, CDR1 is DFQATT and CDR2 SNEGSKA (reference sequence).

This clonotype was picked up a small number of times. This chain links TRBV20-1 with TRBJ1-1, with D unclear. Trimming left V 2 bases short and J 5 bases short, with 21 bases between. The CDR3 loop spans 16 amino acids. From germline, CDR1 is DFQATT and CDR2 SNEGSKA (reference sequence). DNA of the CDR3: TGCAGTGCTAGATTGACCCCCGTGGGTGATGGGACTGAAGCTTTCTTT. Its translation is CSARLTPVGDGTEAFF.

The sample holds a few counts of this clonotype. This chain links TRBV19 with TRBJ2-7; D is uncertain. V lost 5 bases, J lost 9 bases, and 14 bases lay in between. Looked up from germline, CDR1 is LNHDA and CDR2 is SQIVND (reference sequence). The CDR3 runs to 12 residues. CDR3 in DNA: TGTGCCAGTAGTCCAGGTTCCGCTCTGCAGTACTTC. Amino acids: CASSPGSALQYF.